The next 27 T cell receptor beta chains were all read from a single sample in a study of somatic mutations in cytotoxic T cells in rheumatoid arthritis. Sequencing was performed with immunoSEQ multiplex PCR; in TCRdb, only in-frame clones are kept and a portion is missing. The top ten clones hold approximately 40% of a sample with around 6,300 clones, about 72% of them seen once. Material for sequencing was CD8+ T cells sorted from blood. These receptors were obtained from a woman in her forties or fifties in good health.

This chain uses TRBV4-1 with TRBJ2-2, with 7 positions matching TRBD1. The CDR3 is 15 amino acids. The germline V gene has CDR1 MGHRA and CDR2 YSYEKL. V was pared by 5 bases and J by 4 bases, with 7 bases of the junction left unmatched. The CDR3 spells CASSTRQGGTGELFF. Written as DNA, the CDR3 is TGCGCCAGCAGCACACGACAGGGTGGCACCGGGGAGCTGTTTTTT.

The chain recombines TRBV4-2 with TRBJ1-4; D uncertain. Trimming took off 0 bases at V and 11 bases at J, with 7 bases between the two ends. This CDR3 is built from 12 residues. Germline V gene lookup returns CDR1 LGHNA and CDR2 YNFKEQ. The CDR3 DNA follows: TGTGCCAGCAGCCAAGAGGGCGACAAACTGTTTTTT. Translating it yields CASSQEGDKLFF.

The chain uses TRBV5-8 and TRBJ1-4; D is unclear. CDR1 SGHTS and CDR2 YDEGEE come from the germline V gene. V was trimmed by 4 bases and J by 10 bases, leaving 23 bases between them. The CDR3 loop spans 16 amino acids. The DNA for the CDR3 is TGTGCCAGCAGCGGTCGGGATTCAGAGGCGCCTGGAAAACTGTTTTTT. Its protein product is CASSGRDSEAPGKLFF.

V gene TRBV19 combines with J gene TRBJ2-1; D remains unclear. The CDR3 runs to 15 residues. With 3 bases removed from V and 0 bases from J, the gap between germline ends came to 9 bases. Germline CDR1 reads LNHDA; CDR2 reads SQIVND (reference sequence). CDR3 loop: CASSIVPSSYNEQFF. CDR3 nucleotides: TGTGCCAGTAGTATTGTCCCGAGCTCCTACAATGAGCAGTTCTTC.

CDR3 sequence reads: CASSATDTGELFF. The CDR3 nucleotides are TGTGCCAGCAGTGCTACGGACACCGGGGAGCTGTTTTTT. The chain is built from TRBV6-4 and TRBJ2-2; D unclear. Per the germline V gene, CDR1 is MRHNA and CDR2 is SNTAGT. The CDR3 totals 13 residues. The ends were cut back, 4 bases at V and 3 bases at J, with 6 bases in the middle.

V and J are TRBV29-1 and TRBJ1-1, with 8 bases that match TRBD1. Unmatched junction bases numbered 7, after V lost 7 bases and J lost 6 bases. Germline values: CDR1 SQVTM, CDR2 ANQGSEA. The CDR3 has 12 amino acids. The chain's CDR3 is CSGAGQGPEAFF. The CDR3 nucleotides read TGCAGCGGCGCTGGACAGGGTCCTGAAGCTTTCTTT.

The chain uses TRBV15 and TRBJ1-1; D call uncertain. Germline values: CDR1 LNHNV, CDR2 YYDKDF (reference sequence). CDR3 length equals 14 residues. V lost 5 bases, J lost 1 base, and 11 bases lay in between. The DNA for the CDR3 is TGTGCCACCAGCGAGAAGACGGGGAACACTGAAGCTTTCTTT. It codes for CATSEKTGNTEAFF.

The V call is TRBV4-1, the J call TRBJ2-1, with 9 bases fitting TRBD1. V lost 5 bases and J lost 4; bases outside the gene matches: 9. The CDR3 sequence is 16 residues long. Germline V gene lookup returns CDR1 MGHRA and CDR2 YSYEKL. In DNA, the CDR3 is TGCGCCAGCAGCGAAGGGACAGGGAACTGGTACAATGAGCAGTTCTTC. Protein sequence: CASSEGTGNWYNEQFF.

This chain connects TRBV9 to TRBJ2-7; 8 nucleotides line up with TRBD1. Germline V CDR1 and CDR2: SGDLS, YYNGEE. Germline trimming cut 0 bases from V and 3 bases from J; bases unmatched to any gene: 2. The CDR3 contains 14 residues. The CDR3: CASSVAGTGYEQYF. The CDR3 DNA sequence: TGTGCCAGCAGCGTAGCTGGGACAGGCTACGAGCAGTACTTC.

V usage is TRBV27 and J usage is TRBJ1-6; no clear D gene. Trimming left V 6 bases short and J 4 bases short, with 7 bases between. The CDR3 runs 13 residues. Looked up from germline, CDR1 is MNHEY and CDR2 is SMNVEV (reference sequence). For the CDR3, the DNA is TGTGCCAGCAGGGGCGGGTATAATTCACCCCTCCACTTT. Its protein is CASRGGYNSPLHF.

This clone came up a few times. The chain combines TRBV4-3 with TRBJ1-1, with D possibly TRBD1 on 5 matching bases. Per germline, CDR1 LGHNA and CDR2 YSLEER. The CDR3 covers 14 residues. V was pared by 1 base and J by 5 bases, with 11 bases between. The DNA of the CDR3 is TGCGCCAGCAGCCAAGGTTCGGGGGGGACTGAAGCTTTCTTT. Translation: CASSQGSGGTEAFF.

The chain combines TRBV27 with TRBJ2-1; D remains ambiguous. V lost 5 bases to trimming and J lost 3 bases, with 17 bases between them. The CDR3 length is 16 residues. Germline V gives CDR1 MNHEY, CDR2 SMNVEV (reference sequence). CDR3 sequence (DNA): TGTGCCAGCAGTGCCGCCGGAGCCAGACTCTACAATGAGCAGTTCTTC. It is translated as CASSAAGARLYNEQFF.

As concerns this clone: The sample has other DNA sequences that encode this CDR3 too. The CDR3 sequence is CASSALAGVGYEQFF. The CDR3 bases are TGCGCCAGTAGCGCACTAGCGGGGGTTGGATATGAGCAGTTCTTC. The chain combines TRBV4-1 with TRBJ2-1; TRBD2 aligns across 11 bases. V was pared by 9 bases and J by 8 bases, with 12 bases of the junction left unmatched. The CDR3 spans 15 residues. CDR1 is MGHRA and CDR2 is YSYEKL in the germline V gene.

For this clone: This CDR3 is also generated by other DNA sequences in the sample. The CDR3 spells CASSYSEGLEQYF. The DNA of the CDR3 is TGTGCCAGCAGTTACTCGGAGGGTCTCGAGCAGTACTTC. The chain uses TRBV6-5 and TRBJ2-7; weak D call: TRBD2 (6 bases). CDR3 length: 13 amino acids. The germline V and J ends were trimmed by 0 bases and 6 bases, with 9 bases remaining between them. The V gene's germline CDR1 is MNHEY and CDR2 SVGAGI.

This clone occurred a few times. The chain couples TRBV4-1 to TRBJ2-3; perhaps TRBD1 as D (5 bases). The CDR3 extends over 14 amino acids. V lost 0 bases, J lost 9 bases, and 13 bases lay in between. Germline assignment: CDR1 MGHRA and CDR2 YSYEKL. CDR3: CASSQEDIGATQYF. The CDR3 coding sequence is TGCGCCAGCAGCCAAGAAGATATAGGGGCGACGCAGTATTTT.

J is TRBJ1-1 and V is TRBV5-1; 7 bases match TRBD1. The germline gives CDR1 SGHRS, CDR2 YFSETQ. CDR3 length: 14 residues. Trimming took 0 bases from V and 1 from J; bases not matched to a gene: 0. CDR3 DNA: TGCGCCAGCAGCTTGGCAGGGGGGAACACTGAAGCTTTCTTT. Its protein is CASSLAGGNTEAFF.

The table lists this clone with a few counts. This CDR3 is CASMPGAGNTIYF. Here the CDR3 DNA reads TGTGCCAGCATGCCAGGGGCTGGAAACACCATATATTTT. The chain links TRBV6-5 to TRBJ1-3, with D perhaps matching TRBD1 (6 bases). The CDR3 spans 13 residues. Germline V gene data show CDR1 as MNHEY and CDR2 as SVGAGI. The V gene lost 7 bases and the J gene lost 2 bases, with 9 bases spanning the gap.

By its share, this clone is medium-sized. The chain has TRBV5-4 and TRBJ1-2; D is unclear. Germline V gene lookup returns CDR1 SGHNT and CDR2 YYREEE (reference sequence). V lost 4 bases, J lost 6 bases, and 7 bases lay in between. This CDR3 spans 11 amino acids. CDR3 coding DNA: TGTGCCAGCAGCCCCGGGGATGGCTACACCTTC. Amino acid sequence: CASSPGDGYTF.

The rearrangement joins TRBV4-1 to TRBJ1-4, with a tentative D call TRBD1 (5 bases). CDR1 and CDR2 from the germline V gene are MGHRA and YSYEKL. The CDR3 runs 20 residues. The germline V and J ends were trimmed by 1 base and 6 bases, with 27 bases remaining between them. The CDR3 nucleotides are TGCGCCAGCAGCCAAGTGGGGTGGGGGACCTTATACCGGGGGGATGAAAAACTGTTTTTT. Its protein product is CASSQVGWGTLYRGDEKLFF.

This chain joins TRBV10-3 and TRBJ1-1; a possible D gene is TRBD1 (6 bases). The CDR3 is 13 residues long. Germline lookup yields CDR1 ENHRY and CDR2 SYGVKD. The V gene lost 0 bases and the J gene lost 8 bases, with 10 bases spanning the gap. CDR3 amino acids: CAISESGGLEAFF. The CDR3 DNA reads TGTGCCATCAGTGAGTCCGGGGGGCTGGAAGCTTTCTTT.

The rearrangement uses TRBV19 and TRBJ2-7; D may be TRBD1 (6 bases). From germline, CDR1 is LNHDA and CDR2 SQIVND (reference sequence). This CDR3 comprises 13 residues. V lost 8 bases to trimming and J lost 0 bases, with 11 bases between them. DNA of the CDR3: TGTGCCAGTTGGGACACCAGCTCCTACGAGCAGTACTTC. It yields the protein CASWDTSSYEQYF.

The chain employs TRBV5-1 and TRBJ2-7, with 8 bases aligning to TRBD1. This CDR3 comprises 13 residues. Per the germline V gene, CDR1 is SGHRS and CDR2 is YFSETQ. Trimming at V came to 3 bases and at J to 5 bases, leaving 4 bases not matched to a gene. In DNA form, the CDR3 reads TGCGCCAGCAGCTGGACAGGGTTCGACGAGCAGTACTTC. Translated: CASSWTGFDEQYF.

V is TRBV5-4 and J is TRBJ1-4; D perhaps matches TRBD1 (6 bases). The germline V gene encodes CDR1 SGHNT and CDR2 YYREEE (reference sequence). V dropped 4 bases and J dropped 4 bases, with 17 bases sitting between them. CDR3 length: 16 residues. CDR3 amino acids: CASSLQAGQINEKLFF. The CDR3 nucleotides are TGTGCCAGCAGCCTCCAAGCTGGACAGATTAATGAAAAACTGTTTTTT.

The chain links TRBV10-1 to TRBJ2-3, with 10 nucleotides matching TRBD1. The germline CDR1 and CDR2 sequences are WNHNN and SYGVQD (reference sequence). Trimming removed 0 bases from V and 3 bases from J; junction bases left unmatched: 0. This CDR3 region has 15 residues. CDR3 protein: CASSESGQGTDTQYF. For the CDR3, the DNA is TGCGCCAGCAGTGAGTCGGGACAGGGGACAGATACGCAGTATTTT.

The V and J genes are TRBV27 and TRBJ2-7; the D gene is possibly TRBD2 (5 bases). Germline CDR1 is MNHEY and CDR2 is SMNVEV (reference sequence). Trimming cost V 3 bases and J 0 bases, with 12 bases left between them. The length of the CDR3 is 15 residues. The DNA for the CDR3 is TGTGCCAGCAGTTTTGCGACTGGGAGCTCCTACGAGCAGTACTTC. Translating gives CASSFATGSSYEQYF.

This rearrangement joins TRBV18 to TRBJ1-2, with D tentatively TRBD1 (6 bases). CDR3 size: 11 residues. CDR1 is KGHSH, CDR2 LQKENI, per germline. V dropped 4 bases and J dropped 8 bases, with 8 bases sitting between them. This CDR3 reads CASSQGEGYTF. The CDR3, as DNA: TGTGCCAGCTCACAGGGGGAAGGCTACACCTTC. Using reference TRBV18 and TRBJ1-2 for the parts outside the CDR3, the full variable domain is NAGVMQNPRHLVRRRGQEARLRCSPMKGHSHVYWYRQLPEEGLKFMVYLQKENIIDESGMPKERFSAEFPKEGPSILRIQQVVRGDSAAYFCASSQGEGYTFGSGTRLTVV.

This clone has a handful of counts. This sequence joins TRBV2 and TRBJ2-5; either TRBD1 or TRBD2 may fit D (5 bases each). This CDR3 is built from 16 residues. Germline CDR1 SNHLY, CDR2 FYNNEI. V lost 4 bases, J lost 0 bases, and 15 bases lay in between. Here the CDR3 reads CASSGADNVYQETQYF. As DNA, the CDR3 is TGTGCCAGCAGTGGAGCGGACAACGTCTACCAAGAGACCCAGTACTTC.